One and the same sample provided the 32 T cell receptor beta chains below, sequenced in a study of T cells in Graves' hyperthyroidism and ophthalmopathy. The investigators amplified TCR beta CDR3 regions from RNA transcripts. First-round RT-PCR of the TCR CDR3 relied on the HTBI primer set. Each CDR3 protein is one row after TCRdb ran MiXCR on the multiplex PCR reads. Here the sample spans some 490,000 distinct CDR3 sequences, 22% being singletons. Specimen: blood. The origin of the receptors is a woman in her 70s with Graves' ophthalmopathy.

This clonotype was detected only a few times. The chain couples TRBV6-1 to TRBJ2-7; weak D call: TRBD2 (6 bases). CDR1 and CDR2 from the germline V gene are MNHNS and SASEGT. Trimming removed 3 bases from V and 2 bases from J, with 14 bases in between. There are 15 residues in the CDR3. The CDR3 DNA is TGTGCCAGCAGTGAGACGGGACTTTTAACCTACGAGCAGTACTTC. Translation gives CASSETGLLTYEQYF.

The V call is TRBV18, the J call TRBJ2-1, with 11 positions matching TRBD2. Germline lookup yields CDR1 KGHSH and CDR2 LQKENI. V gave up 2 bases and J gave up 6 bases; unmatched junction bases: 3. The CDR3 totals 15 residues. Here the CDR3 DNA reads TGTGCCAGCTCACCATCTAGCGGGAGGAGCAATGAGCAGTTCTTC. This codes for CASSPSSGRSNEQFF. Looking up the rest from reference TRBV18 and TRBJ2-1 gives the full variable domain: NAGVMQNPRHLVRRRGQEARLRCSPMKGHSHVYWYRQLPEEGLKFMVYLQKENIIDESGMPKERFSAEFPKEGPSILRIQQVVRGDSAAYFCASSPSSGRSNEQFFGPGTRLTVL.

This clonotype was detected ten times or more. The chain recombines TRBV12-3 or TRBV12-4 with TRBJ2-6; no definite D call. The CDR3 totals 15 residues. Between the trimmed V and J ends, which lost 2 bases and 0 bases, there was a span of 5 bases. The CDR3 loop is CASSLHSSGANVLTF. CDR3 DNA sequence: TGTGCCAGCAGTTTACACAGCTCTGGGGCCAACGTCCTGACTTTC.

This clonotype was observed many times. The chain employs TRBV12-3 or TRBV12-4 and TRBJ2-3; D is ambiguous. Trimming removed 7 bases at V and 3 bases at J, with 2 bases between. The CDR3 contains 10 residues. CDR3 in amino acids: CASKTDTQYF. The CDR3 DNA sequence: TGTGCCAGCAAGACAGATACGCAGTATTTT.

There are a few counts of this clonotype. The CDR3 protein is CASSPGRWEQYF. For the CDR3, the DNA is TGTGCCAGCAGCCCCGGAAGGTGGGAGCAGTACTTC. The chain is built from TRBV9 and TRBJ2-7; D gene unclear. Trimming took off 4 bases at V and 7 bases at J, with 12 bases between the two ends. Germline CDR1 reads SGDLS; CDR2 reads YYNGEE. The CDR3 runs 12 residues.

J is TRBJ2-7 and V is TRBV27; 13 nucleotides line up with TRBD2. After removal of 5 bases from V and 2 bases from J, the junction contained 6 bases not matched to a gene. This CDR3 spans 16 amino acids. The germline CDR1 and CDR2 sequences are MNHEY and SMNVEV (reference sequence). The CDR3 sequence is CASSHRLAGGPYEQYF. CDR3 in DNA: TGTGCCAGCAGTCACCGACTAGCGGGAGGACCCTACGAGCAGTACTTC.

This clonotype was detected only a few times. The chain couples TRBV19 to TRBJ1-5; 7 positions agree with TRBD1. With 8 bases clipped from V and 4 bases from J, the junction kept 2 bases outside the gene matches. Germline V gene data show CDR1 as LNHDA and CDR2 as SQIVND (reference sequence). This CDR3 comprises 12 residues. The CDR3 reads CASQGGNQPQHF. The CDR3 nucleotides are TGTGCCAGTCAGGGGGGAAATCAGCCCCAGCATTTT.

This clonotype came up many times. J is TRBJ2-3 and V is TRBV3-1; D is perhaps TRBD2 (6 bases). This CDR3 comprises 13 residues. The germline V gene has CDR1 LGHDT and CDR2 YNNKEL (reference sequence). V was pared by 2 bases and J by 3 bases, with 6 bases between. CDR3 sequence reads: CASSQRGTDTQYF. The CDR3 nucleotides are TGTGCCAGCAGCCAACGGGGGACAGATACGCAGTATTTT.

V and J are TRBV10-1 and TRBJ2-1, with D perhaps matching TRBD2 (5 bases). The germline V and J ends were trimmed by 3 bases and 3 bases, with 12 bases remaining between them. This CDR3 is 15 amino acids long. The germline gives CDR1 WNHNN, CDR2 SYGVQD (reference sequence). CDR3 DNA: TGCGCCAGCAGTGAAGATCAGCGGAACTACAATGAGCAGTTCTTC. Translated: CASSEDQRNYNEQFF.

With regard to this clonotype: A read error may be the cause here, since a much bigger clone is one base away. The J gene is TRBJ2-3, the V gene TRBV7-2, with TRBD2 matching over 10 bases. CDR3 length: 17 residues. CDR1 SGHTA and CDR2 FQGNSA come from the germline V gene. Written as DNA, the CDR3 is TGTGCCTGCAGCTCGCGGACTAGCGGTCGAACAGGGGATACGCAGTATTTT. Its protein is CACSSRTSGRTGDTQYF.

The V and J genes are TRBV29-1 and TRBJ1-1; D gene ambiguous. The V end was cut by 4 bases, the J end by 0 bases, with 21 bases between. Germline assignment: CDR1 SQVTM and CDR2 ANQGSEA. There are 17 residues in the CDR3. The CDR3 here is CSVGKGSRETLNTEAFF. CDR3 in DNA: TGCAGCGTTGGAAAAGGGAGCCGAGAGACCTTGAACACTGAAGCTTTCTTT.

The J gene is TRBJ1-1, the V gene TRBV29-1; tentatively, D is TRBD1 (6 bases). The CDR3 is 12 amino acids. V shed 4 bases and J shed 9 bases, with 15 bases lying between them. CDR1 is SQVTM and CDR2 is ANQGSEA in the germline V gene. CDR3 sequence: CSVVNPGAQAFF. The DNA of the CDR3 is TGCAGCGTTGTTAACCCGGGGGCGCAAGCTTTCTTT.

This rearrangement joins TRBV7-9 to TRBJ1-4, with D maybe TRBD1 (6 bases). Trimming pared 2 bases from V and 5 bases from J, leaving 18 bases between. This CDR3 comprises 17 residues. CDR1 SEHNR and CDR2 FQNEAQ come from the germline V gene (reference sequence). This chain's CDR3 is CASSLKQAVGGNEKLFF. The CDR3 nucleotides read TGTGCCAGCAGCTTAAAACAGGCTGTCGGGGGCAATGAAAAACTGTTTTTT.

Ten or more counts support this clonotype. The chain couples TRBV7-2 to TRBJ1-1; D is uncertain. Germline CDR1 is SGHTA and CDR2 is FQGNSA. V was cut by 3 bases and J by 1 base, with 6 bases left in between. The CDR3 has 13 amino acids. CDR3 protein: CASSFNRNTEAFF. DNA of the CDR3: TGTGCCAGCAGCTTCAACCGGAACACTGAAGCTTTCTTT.

This clonotype has more than one count but fewer than ten. The rearrangement joins TRBV7-3 to TRBJ2-1; D perhaps matches TRBD2 (6 bases). The germline V and J ends were trimmed by 1 base and 4 bases, with 14 bases remaining between them. The length of the CDR3 is 16 residues. The germline gives CDR1 SGHTA, CDR2 FQGTGA. The CDR3, as DNA: TGTGCCAGCAGCTTAAGACCGGGGGAGCGATACAATGAGCAGTTCTTC. Residues: CASSLRPGERYNEQFF.

The chain employs TRBV6-1 and TRBJ2-7; 7 positions agree with TRBD2. Trimming took 6 bases from V and 0 from J; bases not matched to a gene: 8. The CDR3 sequence is 15 residues long. Germline loops: CDR1 MNHNS, CDR2 SASEGT. The CDR3 region is CASRLAALSSYEQYF. CDR3 bases: TGTGCCAGCAGGCTAGCGGCCCTGAGCTCCTACGAGCAGTACTTC.

This clonotype was seen a few times. The chain joins TRBV11-2 to TRBJ1-2, with 8 positions matching TRBD1. The CDR3 extends over 13 amino acids. Trimming took 1 base from V and 7 from J; bases not matched to a gene: 2. Germline CDR1 and CDR2: SGHAT and FQNNGV. CDR3 sequence reads: CASSLGQGTGYTF. CDR3 coding DNA: TGTGCCAGCAGCTTAGGACAGGGGACTGGCTACACCTTC.

This clonotype was recorded many times. DNA of the CDR3: TGTGCCAGCAGTCTTACCGGGACTAGTCCGAATGAGCAGTTCTTC. Its protein is CASSLTGTSPNEQFF. The chain recombines TRBV2 with TRBJ2-1; TRBD2 aligns across 8 bases. CDR3 size: 15 residues. With V trimmed by 5 bases and J by 7 bases, 10 bases remained unmatched. Germline V lookup: CDR1 SNHLY, CDR2 FYNNEI.

The chain uses TRBV30 and TRBJ2-7; no reliable D call. Trimming removed 3 bases from V and 6 bases from J, with 9 bases in between. CDR1 and CDR2 (germline): GTSNPN, SVGIG (reference sequence). This CDR3 has 11 residues. CDR3 DNA sequence: TGTGCCTGGAGGGGGAACGGCGAGCAGTACTTC. It encodes CAWRGNGEQYF.

V gene TRBV5-4 combines with J gene TRBJ2-7; D gene uncertain. The length of the CDR3 is 15 residues. Trimming removed 4 bases at V and 4 bases at J, with 18 bases between. Germline CDR1 reads SGHNT; CDR2 reads YYREEE (reference sequence). CDR3 DNA: TGTGCCAGCAGCGCCGAGGTCGGCCTAGGATACGAGCAGTACTTC. This gives the protein CASSAEVGLGYEQYF. The full variable domain, its missing parts supplied by reference TRBV5-4 and TRBJ2-7, is ETGVTQSPTHLIKTRGQQVTLRCSSQSGHNTVSWYQQALGQGPQFIFQYYREEENGRGNFPPRFSGLQFPNYSSELNVNALELDDSALYLCASSAEVGLGYEQYFGPGTRLTVT.

This clonotype was counted between two and nine times. The chain links TRBV19 to TRBJ2-3, with TRBD2 identical over 14 bases. The junction had 9 bases not matched to a gene; V was cut back by 5 bases and J by 2 bases. Germline lookup yields CDR1 LNHDA and CDR2 SQIVND (reference sequence). This CDR3 is built from 18 residues. The CDR3 nucleotides are TGTGCCAGTAGTCCCGGACTAGCGGGAGGACTAATCACAGATACGCAGTATTTT. Translation: CASSPGLAGGLITDTQYF.

This clonotype was counted many times. This rearrangement joins TRBV28 to TRBJ1-1, with D perhaps matching TRBD1 (6 bases). Trimming removed 4 bases from V and 4 bases from J, with 19 bases in between. The CDR3 is made up of 16 amino acids. CDR1 is MDHEN, CDR2 SYDVKM, per germline. The CDR3 DNA reads TGTGCCAGCAGTTCATACCCCCTTGGGGGCGGCACTGAAGCTTTCTTT. Translated: CASSSYPLGGGTEAFF.

This clonotype was seen more than once but under ten times. V usage is TRBV20-1 and J usage is TRBJ2-4; weak D call: TRBD2 (5 bases). The germline gives CDR1 DFQATT, CDR2 SNEGSKA (reference sequence). The CDR3 is 15 residues long. The ends were cut back, 3 bases at V and 1 base at J, with 13 bases in the middle. In DNA form, the CDR3 reads TGCAGTGCTAGTCACCGTTGGGAGGCCAAAAACATTCAGTACTTC. It specifies CSASHRWEAKNIQYF.

This clonotype was counted only a few times. This sequence joins TRBV6-1 and TRBJ1-3; unclear D gene. This CDR3 comprises 14 residues. V was clipped by 7 bases and J by 0 bases, with 10 bases between them. Per germline, CDR1 MNHNS and CDR2 SASEGT. CDR3 DNA: TGTGCCAGCATGACGGCTTACTCTGGAAACACCATATATTTT. It is translated as CASMTAYSGNTIYF.

This clonotype has at least ten counts. This chain connects TRBV28 to TRBJ2-4, with 7 bases fitting TRBD2. The CDR3 spans 15 residues. After removal of 6 bases from V and 1 base from J, the junction contained 6 bases not matched to a gene. Per the germline V gene, CDR1 is MDHEN and CDR2 is SYDVKM. The CDR3 sequence is CASSPGGRAKNIQYF. In nucleotides, the CDR3 is TGTGCCAGCAGCCCGGGAGGCCGGGCCAAAAACATTCAGTACTTC.

This clonotype was counted a single time. The V gene is TRBV6-1, the J gene TRBJ2-7; 8 positions match TRBD2. The junction had 8 bases not matched to a gene; V was cut back by 6 bases and J by 4 bases. The germline V gene has CDR1 MNHNS and CDR2 SASEGT. This CDR3 is 14 amino acids long. CDR3 DNA: TGTGCCAGCAGCACCCCGGGAGGGTTATACGAGCAGTACTTC. It is translated as CASSTPGGLYEQYF.

This clonotype was recorded at least ten times. The rearrangement joins TRBV11-2 to TRBJ2-7; 7 nucleotides agree with TRBD1. Germline values: CDR1 SGHAT, CDR2 FQNNGV. Germline trimming cut 1 base from V and 3 bases from J; bases unmatched to any gene: 3. The CDR3 consists of 14 residues. CDR3 coding DNA: TGTGCCAGCAGCTTAGTGGGACAGAACTACGAGCAGTACTTC. Amino acid sequence: CASSLVGQNYEQYF.

There are a few counts of this clonotype. This chain connects TRBV24-1 to TRBJ1-1; TRBD1 is a possible D gene (6 bases). Germline V gene lookup returns CDR1 KGHDR and CDR2 SFDVKD. This CDR3 is built from 13 residues. V shed 12 bases and J shed 0 bases, with 13 bases lying between them. The CDR3 bases are TGTGCCTCGCAGGGGACACTGAACACTGAAGCTTTCTTT. It specifies CASQGTLNTEAFF.

The chain carries TRBV27 and TRBJ2-7, with a possible D match to TRBD2 (5 bases). CDR1 and CDR2 (germline): MNHEY, SMNVEV (reference sequence). The CDR3 is 12 amino acids. Trimming cost V 5 bases and J 5 bases, with 10 bases left between them. The CDR3 DNA reads as TGTGCCAGCAGTAGATCCGGGGACGAGCAGTACTTC. Residues: CASSRSGDEQYF.

The chain recombines TRBV5-1 with TRBJ2-3; tentative D call: TRBD2 (6 bases). The CDR3 loop spans 14 amino acids. V was trimmed by 4 bases and J by 3 bases, leaving 12 bases between them. CDR1 SGHRS and CDR2 YFSETQ come from the germline V gene. CDR3 in amino acids: CASSPGTRTDTQYF. Here the CDR3 DNA reads TGCGCCAGCAGCCCTGGGACTCGGACAGATACGCAGTATTTT.

The table lists this clonotype with a few counts. The chain joins TRBV5-4 to TRBJ2-1; no firm D call. V dropped 4 bases and J dropped 5 bases, with 13 bases sitting between them. Per the germline V gene, CDR1 is SGHNT and CDR2 is YYREEE (reference sequence). The CDR3 is 14 amino acids. The CDR3 spells CASSRTGLNNEQFF. In DNA form, the CDR3 reads TGTGCCAGCAGCCGTACCGGGCTTAACAATGAGCAGTTCTTC.

This clonotype was seen a few times. The chain has TRBV3-1 and TRBJ2-3; D is uncertain. Trimming removed 0 bases at V and 4 bases at J, with 11 bases between. In germline, CDR1 is LGHDT, CDR2 YNNKEL (reference sequence). The CDR3 covers 15 residues. The CDR3 region has the DNA TGTGCCAGCAGCCAAGAGGTAGTTGCCGCAGATACGCAGTATTTT. As protein: CASSQEVVAADTQYF.